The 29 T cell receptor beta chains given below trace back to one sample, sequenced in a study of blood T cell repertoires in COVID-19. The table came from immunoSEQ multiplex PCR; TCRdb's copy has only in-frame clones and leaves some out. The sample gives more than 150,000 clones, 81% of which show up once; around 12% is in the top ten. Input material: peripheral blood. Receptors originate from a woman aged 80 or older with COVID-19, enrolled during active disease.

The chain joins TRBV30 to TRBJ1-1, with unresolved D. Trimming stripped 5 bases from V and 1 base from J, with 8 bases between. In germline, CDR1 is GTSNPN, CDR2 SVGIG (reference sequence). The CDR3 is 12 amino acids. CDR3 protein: CAWGRGNTEAFF. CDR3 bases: TGTGCCTGGGGACGGGGGAACACTGAAGCTTTCTTT.

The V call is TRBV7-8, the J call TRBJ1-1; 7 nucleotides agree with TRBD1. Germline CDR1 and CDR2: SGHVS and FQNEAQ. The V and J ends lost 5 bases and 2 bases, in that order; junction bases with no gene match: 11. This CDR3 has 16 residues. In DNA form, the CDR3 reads TGTGCCAGCAGCCGGGGGATAGGGGGCAAAAACACTGAAGCTTTCTTT. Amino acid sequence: CASSRGIGGKNTEAFF. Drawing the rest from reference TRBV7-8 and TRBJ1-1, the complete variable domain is GAGVSQSPRYKVAKRGQDVALRCDPISGHVSLFWYQQALGQGPEFLTYFQNEAQLDKSGLPSDRFFAERPEGSVSTLKIQRTQQEDSAVYLCASSRGIGGKNTEAFFGQGTRLTVV.

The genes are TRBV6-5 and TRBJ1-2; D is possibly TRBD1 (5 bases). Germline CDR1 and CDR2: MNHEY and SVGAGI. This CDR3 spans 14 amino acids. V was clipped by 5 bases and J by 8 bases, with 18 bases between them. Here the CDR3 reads CASSTQGGHRGYTF. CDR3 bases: TGTGCCAGCAGTACCCAGGGCGGACATAGGGGCTACACCTTC.

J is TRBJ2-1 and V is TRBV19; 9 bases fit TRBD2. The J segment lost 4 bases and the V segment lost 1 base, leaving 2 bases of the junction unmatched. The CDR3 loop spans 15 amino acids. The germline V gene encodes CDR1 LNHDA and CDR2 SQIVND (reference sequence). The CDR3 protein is CASSIGSGGYNEQFF. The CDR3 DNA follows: TGTGCCAGTAGTATAGGGAGCGGGGGGTACAATGAGCAGTTCTTC.

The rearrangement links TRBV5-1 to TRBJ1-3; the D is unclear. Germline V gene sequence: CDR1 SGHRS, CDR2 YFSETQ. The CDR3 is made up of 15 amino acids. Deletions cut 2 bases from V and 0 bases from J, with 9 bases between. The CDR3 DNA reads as TGCGCCAGCAGCTTTGCGGGTATCTCTGGAAACACCATATATTTT. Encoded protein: CASSFAGISGNTIYF.

In nucleotides, the CDR3 is TGTGCCAGTAGTACAGGCGGACAGGGAACTAATTCACCCCTCCACTTT. It codes for CASSTGGQGTNSPLHF. The chain is built from TRBV19 and TRBJ1-6; 8 nucleotides align to TRBD1. V lost 4 bases, J lost 6 bases, and 8 bases stayed unmatched. Germline CDR1 and CDR2: LNHDA and SQIVND (reference sequence). This CDR3 comprises 16 residues.

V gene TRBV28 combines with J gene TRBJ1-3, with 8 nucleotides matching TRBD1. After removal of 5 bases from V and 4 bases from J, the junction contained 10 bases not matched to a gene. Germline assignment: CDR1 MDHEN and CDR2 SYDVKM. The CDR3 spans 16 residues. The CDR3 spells CASSGNRGDGGNTIYF. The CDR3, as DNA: TGTGCCAGCAGTGGTAACAGGGGGGATGGGGGAAACACCATATATTTT. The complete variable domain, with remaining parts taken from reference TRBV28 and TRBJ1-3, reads DVKVTQSSRYLVKRTGEKVFLECVQDMDHENMFWYRQDPGLGLRLIYFSYDVKMKEKGDIPEGYSVSREKKERFSLILESASTNQTSMYLCASSGNRGDGGNTIYFGEGSWLTVV.

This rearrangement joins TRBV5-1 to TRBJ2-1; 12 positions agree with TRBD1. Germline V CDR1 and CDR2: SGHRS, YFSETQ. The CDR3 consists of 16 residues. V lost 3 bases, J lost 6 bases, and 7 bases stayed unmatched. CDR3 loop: CASSSPGTGGSNEQFF. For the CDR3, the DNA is TGCGCCAGCAGCTCTCCCGGGACAGGGGGCTCCAATGAGCAGTTCTTC. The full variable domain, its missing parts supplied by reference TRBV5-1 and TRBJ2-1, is KAGVTQTPRYLIKTRGQQVTLSCSPISGHRSVSWYQQTPGQGLQFLFEYFSETQRNKGNFPGRFSGRQFSNSRSEMNVSTLELGDSALYLCASSSPGTGGSNEQFFGPGTRLTVL.

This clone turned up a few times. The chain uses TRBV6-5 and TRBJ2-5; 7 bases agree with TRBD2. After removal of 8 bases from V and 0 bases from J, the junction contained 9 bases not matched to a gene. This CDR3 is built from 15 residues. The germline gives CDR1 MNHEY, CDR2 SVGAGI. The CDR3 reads CASARTGGYQETQYF. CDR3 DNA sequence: TGTGCCAGCGCCCGAACCGGGGGGTACCAAGAGACCCAGTACTTC.

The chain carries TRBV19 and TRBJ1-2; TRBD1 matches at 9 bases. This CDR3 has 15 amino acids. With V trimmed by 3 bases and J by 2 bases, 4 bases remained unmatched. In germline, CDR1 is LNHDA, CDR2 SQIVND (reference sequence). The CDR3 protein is CASSIKGTGNYGYTF. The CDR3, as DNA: TGTGCCAGTAGTATTAAAGGGACAGGGAACTATGGCTACACCTTC.

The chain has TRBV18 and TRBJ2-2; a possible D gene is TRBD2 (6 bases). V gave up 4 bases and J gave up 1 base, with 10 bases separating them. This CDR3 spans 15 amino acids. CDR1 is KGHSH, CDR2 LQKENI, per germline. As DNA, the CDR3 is TGTGCCAGCTCACTAGCGGCCAGGAACACCGGGGAGCTGTTTTTT. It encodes CASSLAARNTGELFF.

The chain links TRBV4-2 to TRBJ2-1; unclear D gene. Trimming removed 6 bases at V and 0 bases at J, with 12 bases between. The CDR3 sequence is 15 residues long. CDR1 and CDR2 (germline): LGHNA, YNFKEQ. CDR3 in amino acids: CASSQIYSSYNEQFF. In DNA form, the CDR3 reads TGTGCCAGCAGTCAAATTTACAGCTCCTACAATGAGCAGTTCTTC.

The DNA for the CDR3 is TGCGCCAGCAGCTTGGCCTGGGACAGGGATACGCAGTATTTT. Translation gives CASSLAWDRDTQYF. This chain joins TRBV5-1 and TRBJ2-3, with 8 bases aligning to TRBD1. This CDR3 is built from 14 residues. Germline CDR1 reads SGHRS; CDR2 reads YFSETQ. J gave up 6 bases and V 0 bases, and 3 bases lay outside the gene matches.

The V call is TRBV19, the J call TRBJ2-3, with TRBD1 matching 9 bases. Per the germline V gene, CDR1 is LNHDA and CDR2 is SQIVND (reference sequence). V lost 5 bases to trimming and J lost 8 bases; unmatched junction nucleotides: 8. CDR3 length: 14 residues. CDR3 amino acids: CASSLGQGEATQYF. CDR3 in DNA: TGTGCCAGTAGTTTGGGACAGGGAGAGGCTACGCAGTATTTT.

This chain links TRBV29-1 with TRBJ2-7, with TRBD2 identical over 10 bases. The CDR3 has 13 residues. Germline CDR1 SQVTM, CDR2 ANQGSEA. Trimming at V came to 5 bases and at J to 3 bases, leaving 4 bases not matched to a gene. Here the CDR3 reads CSVSPSGSYEQYF. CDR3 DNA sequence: TGCAGCGTTTCCCCTAGCGGGAGCTACGAGCAGTACTTC.

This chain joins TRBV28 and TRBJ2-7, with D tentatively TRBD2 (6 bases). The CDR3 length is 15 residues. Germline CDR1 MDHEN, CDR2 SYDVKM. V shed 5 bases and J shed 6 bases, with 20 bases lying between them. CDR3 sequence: CASSRTGVLASEQYF. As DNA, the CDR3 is TGTGCCAGCAGTCGTACAGGCGTACTAGCCTCCGAGCAGTACTTC.

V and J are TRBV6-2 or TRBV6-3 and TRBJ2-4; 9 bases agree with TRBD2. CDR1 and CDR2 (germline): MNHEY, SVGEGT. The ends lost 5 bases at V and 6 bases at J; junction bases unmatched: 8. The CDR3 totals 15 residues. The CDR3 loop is CASSGASGEVNIQYF. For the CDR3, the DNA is TGTGCCAGCAGTGGGGCTAGCGGGGAGGTAAACATTCAGTACTTC.

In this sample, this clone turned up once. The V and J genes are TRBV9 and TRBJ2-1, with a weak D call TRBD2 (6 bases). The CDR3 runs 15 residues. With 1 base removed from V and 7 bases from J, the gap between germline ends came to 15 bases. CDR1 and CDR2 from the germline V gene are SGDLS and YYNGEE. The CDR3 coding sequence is TGTGCCAGCAGCGTATTAGGGTATCGGGGGAATGAGCAGTTCTTC. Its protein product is CASSVLGYRGNEQFF. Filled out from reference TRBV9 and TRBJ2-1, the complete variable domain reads DSGVTQTPKHLITATGQRVTLRCSPRSGDLSVYWYQQSLDQGLQFLIQYYNGEERAKGNILERFSAQQFPDLHSELNLSSLELGDSALYFCASSVLGYRGNEQFFGPGTRLTVL.

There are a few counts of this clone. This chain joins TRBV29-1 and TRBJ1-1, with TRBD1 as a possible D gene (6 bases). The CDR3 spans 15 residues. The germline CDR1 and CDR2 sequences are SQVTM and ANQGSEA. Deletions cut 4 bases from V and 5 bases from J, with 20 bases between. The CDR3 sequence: CSVGSGDRSFTEAFF. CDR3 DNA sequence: TGCAGCGTTGGATCAGGGGACCGGAGCTTTACTGAAGCTTTCTTT.

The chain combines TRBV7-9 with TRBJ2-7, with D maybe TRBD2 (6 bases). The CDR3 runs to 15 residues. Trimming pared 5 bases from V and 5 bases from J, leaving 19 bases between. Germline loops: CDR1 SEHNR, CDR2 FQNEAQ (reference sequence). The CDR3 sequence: CASSTDKGLVDEQYF. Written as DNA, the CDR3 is TGTGCCAGCAGCACGGACAAGGGACTCGTGGACGAGCAGTACTTC.

CDR3 protein: CASSSGPYSEAFF. The CDR3 DNA follows: TGTGCCAGCAGTTCAGGGCCCTACAGTGAAGCTTTCTTT. The chain joins TRBV27 to TRBJ1-1; D perhaps matches TRBD1 (5 bases). V lost 4 bases to trimming and J lost 7 bases, with 13 bases between them. The CDR3 length is 13 residues. CDR1 MNHEY and CDR2 SMNVEV come from the germline V gene (reference sequence).

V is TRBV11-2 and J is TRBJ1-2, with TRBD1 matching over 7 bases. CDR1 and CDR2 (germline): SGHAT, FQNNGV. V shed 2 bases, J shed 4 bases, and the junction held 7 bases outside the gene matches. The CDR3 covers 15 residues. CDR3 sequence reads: CASSLNRGLGYGYTF. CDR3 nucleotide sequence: TGTGCCAGCAGCTTAAACAGGGGTTTGGGCTATGGCTACACCTTC.

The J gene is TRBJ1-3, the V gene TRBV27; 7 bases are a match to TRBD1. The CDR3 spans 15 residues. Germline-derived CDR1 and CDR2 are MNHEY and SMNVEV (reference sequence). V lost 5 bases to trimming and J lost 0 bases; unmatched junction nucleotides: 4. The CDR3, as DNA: TGTGCCAGCAGTCAGGACAGGAGCTCTGGAAACACCATATATTTT. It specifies CASSQDRSSGNTIYF.

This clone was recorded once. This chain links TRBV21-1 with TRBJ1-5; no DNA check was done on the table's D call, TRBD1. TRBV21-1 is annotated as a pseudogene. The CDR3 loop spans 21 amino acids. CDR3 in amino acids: CASSYPSRTGRGVYGNQPQHF. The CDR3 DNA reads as TGTGCCAGCAGCTACCCCTCTAGGACAGGGAGAGGGGTTTATGGCAATCAGCCCCAGCATTTT.

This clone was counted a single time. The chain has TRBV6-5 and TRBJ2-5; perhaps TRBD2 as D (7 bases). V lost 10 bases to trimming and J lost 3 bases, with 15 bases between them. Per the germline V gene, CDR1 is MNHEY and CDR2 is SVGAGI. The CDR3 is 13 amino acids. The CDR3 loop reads CATSKGGEETQYF. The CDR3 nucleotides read TGTGCCACCTCGAAGGGGGGGGAAGAGACCCAGTACTTC.

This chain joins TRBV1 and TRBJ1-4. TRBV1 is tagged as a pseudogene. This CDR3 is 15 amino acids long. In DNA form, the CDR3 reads TGCACCAGCAGCCAGGGGAGACGGAATAATGAAAAACTGTTTTTT. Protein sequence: CTSSQGRRNNEKLFF.

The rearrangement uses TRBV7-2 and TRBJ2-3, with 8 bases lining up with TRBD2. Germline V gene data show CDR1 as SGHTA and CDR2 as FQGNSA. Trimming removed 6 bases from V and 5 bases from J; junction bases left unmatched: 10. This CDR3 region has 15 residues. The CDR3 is CASRVGTRGLDTQYF. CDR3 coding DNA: TGTGCCAGCAGGGTCGGGACTAGGGGGTTAGATACGCAGTATTTT.

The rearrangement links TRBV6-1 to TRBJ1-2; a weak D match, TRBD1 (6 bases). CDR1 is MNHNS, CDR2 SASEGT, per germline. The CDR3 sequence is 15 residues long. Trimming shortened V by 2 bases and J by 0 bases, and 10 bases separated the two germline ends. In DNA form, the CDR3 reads TGTGCCAGCAGTGAACAGGGGCCCGCTAACTATGGCTACACCTTC. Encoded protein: CASSEQGPANYGYTF.

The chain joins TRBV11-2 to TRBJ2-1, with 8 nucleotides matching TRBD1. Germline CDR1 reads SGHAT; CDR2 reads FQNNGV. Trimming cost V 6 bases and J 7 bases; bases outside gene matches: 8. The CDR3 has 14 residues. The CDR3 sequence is CASRNTGGRNEQFF. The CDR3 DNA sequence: TGTGCCAGCAGGAATACAGGGGGACGGAATGAGCAGTTCTTC.